One T cell receptor beta chain is described in this entry. Antigen: not known. TCRdb re-analysed the 5' RACE reads in MiXCR, keeping a single row per CDR3 protein. The sample lists approximately 150,000 distinct CDR3 sequences, under 35% occurring once. The source of the sample is a study of CD8 T cells in ankylosing spondylitis. Study-level findings and limits: Disease-associated clones were reportedly significantly overrepresented in matched ankylosing spondylitis synovial fluid. Characteristic, it appeared, of ankylosing spondylitis blood was a TCR beta motif of fewer than 10 highly homologous variants. Prior work had noted some motif variants in reactive arthritis blood and synovial fluid. Disease-linked clones displayed a CD8+ phenotype and appeared relatively rarely in peripheral blood.

Germline lookup yields CDR1 MGHRA and CDR2 YSYEKL. This CDR3 contains 19 residues. Deletions cut 0 bases from V and 3 bases from J, with 23 bases between. The sequence came from a male donor with ankylosing spondylitis. The sequencing input was synovial fluid, either unsorted or a sorted T cell fraction (not recorded which). The chain combines TRBV4-1 with TRBJ1-1; D gene uncertain. The CDR3 protein is CASSQDREGLRGKDTEAFF. CDR3 in DNA: TGCGCCAGCAGCCAAGATCGGGAGGGTTTACGGGGAAAAGACACTGAAGCTTTCTTT.